The sequence of this TCR beta chain was determined in a study of human T cells and chemical hapten exposure. Across the study: Donors were sensitized with 2% DPC on the upper inner arm. Patients' scalps got diphenylcyclopropenone weekly throughout the roughly 23-week study.

In its sample, this clonotype was seen many times. The antigen remains undetermined. General study findings and limits: Sensitizing with DPC caused no change in TCRs above 1 in 1000 frequency.

The library tagged each cDNA molecule with unique molecular identifiers. TCRdb redid the calling of the RACE reads with MiXCR, one entry per CDR3 protein. This repertoire shows under 400,000 distinct CDR3 sequences, 5.1% found once; its top ten account for 2.6%. Germline CDR1 reads SNHLY; CDR2 reads FYNNEI. The length of the CDR3 is 12 residues. The ends lost 7 bases at V and 6 bases at J; junction bases unmatched: 5. As to time point: pre-sensitization, week 0. Treatment reported: therapeutic diphenylcyclopropenone sensitization with weekly scalp DPC. The starting material was whole blood, obtained in connection with sensitization to the hapten diphenylcyclopropenone (DPC). The chain employs TRBV2 and TRBJ1-1; TRBD1 matches at 7 bases. The sequence was obtained from a woman between 45 and 65 years old with alopecia areata. Some clones in this sample may be carry-over from other donors' samples. The CDR3 coding sequence is TGTGCCAGCATTTCAGGGGGGCCTGAAGCTTTCTTT. Protein sequence: CASISGGPEAFF.